The 2 T cell receptor beta chains reported below all come from one sample, sequenced in a study of blood T cell repertoires in COVID-19. The repertoire was sequenced with immunoSEQ multiplex PCR; TCRdb's copy has only in-frame clones and lacks some. The repertoire holds 350,000 to 450,000 clones, with 89% as singletons. The sample was PBMCs or T cells enriched from blood (not recorded which). These TCRs come from a woman between 25 and 40 years old who had recovered from COVID-19.

In this sample, this clone turned up once. V is TRBV30 and J is TRBJ1-2; D is perhaps TRBD1 (5 bases). This CDR3 contains 15 residues. V lost 2 bases to trimming and J lost 5 bases, with 18 bases between them. CDR1 and CDR2 from the germline V gene are GTSNPN and SVGIG (reference sequence). The CDR3 protein is CAWSPGQGLTYGYTF. CDR3 nucleotide sequence: TGTGCCTGGAGTCCCGGGCAGGGCTTAACATATGGCTACACCTTC.

The CDR3 sequence: CASKISGTIYF. The CDR3 DNA reads TGTGCCAGCAAGATTTCCGGGACAATCTACTTC. The chain links TRBV14 to TRBJ2-7; weak D call: TRBD1 (6 bases). There are 11 residues in the CDR3. Trimming removed 7 bases from V and 13 bases from J, with 17 bases in between. Germline CDR1 and CDR2: SGHDN and FVKESK.